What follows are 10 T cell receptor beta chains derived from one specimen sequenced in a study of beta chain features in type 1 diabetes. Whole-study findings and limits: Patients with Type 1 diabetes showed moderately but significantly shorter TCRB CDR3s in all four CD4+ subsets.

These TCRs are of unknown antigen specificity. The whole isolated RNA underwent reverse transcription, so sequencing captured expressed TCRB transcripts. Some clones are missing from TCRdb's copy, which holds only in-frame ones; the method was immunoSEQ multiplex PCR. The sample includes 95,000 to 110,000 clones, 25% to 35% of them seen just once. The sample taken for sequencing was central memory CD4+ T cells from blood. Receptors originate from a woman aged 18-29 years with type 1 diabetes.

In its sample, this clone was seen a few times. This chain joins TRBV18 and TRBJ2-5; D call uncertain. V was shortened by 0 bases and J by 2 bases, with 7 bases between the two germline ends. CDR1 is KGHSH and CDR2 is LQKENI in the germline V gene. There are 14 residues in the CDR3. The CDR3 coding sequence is TGTGCCAGCTCACCACCAAACACACAAGAGACCCAGTACTTC. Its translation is CASSPPNTQETQYF.

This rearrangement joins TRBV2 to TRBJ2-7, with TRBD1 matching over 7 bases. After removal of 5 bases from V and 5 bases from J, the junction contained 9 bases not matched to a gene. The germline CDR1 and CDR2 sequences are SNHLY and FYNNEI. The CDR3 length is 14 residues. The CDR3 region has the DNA TGTGCCAGCAGTCTGGCCGACAGGGCAGACGAGCAGTACGTC. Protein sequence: CASSLADRADEQYV.

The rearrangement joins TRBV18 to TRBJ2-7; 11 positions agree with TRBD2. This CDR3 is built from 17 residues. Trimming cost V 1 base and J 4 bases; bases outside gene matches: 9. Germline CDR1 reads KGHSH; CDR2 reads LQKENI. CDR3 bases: TGTGCCAGCTCACCACTCCCGGGCGGGACTAGCGGATACGAGCAGTACTTC. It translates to CASSPLPGGTSGYEQYF.

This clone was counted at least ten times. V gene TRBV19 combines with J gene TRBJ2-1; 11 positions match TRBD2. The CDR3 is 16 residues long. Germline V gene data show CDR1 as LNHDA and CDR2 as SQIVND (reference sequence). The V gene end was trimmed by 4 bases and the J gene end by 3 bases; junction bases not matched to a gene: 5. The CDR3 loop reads CASSSRLAGSYNEQFF. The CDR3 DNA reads TGTGCCAGTAGTAGCAGACTAGCGGGGAGCTACAATGAGCAGTTCTTC.

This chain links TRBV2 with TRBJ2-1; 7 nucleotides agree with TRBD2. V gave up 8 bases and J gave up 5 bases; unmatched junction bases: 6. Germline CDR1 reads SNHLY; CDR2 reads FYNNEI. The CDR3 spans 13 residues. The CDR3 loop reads CASHGRRDNEQFF. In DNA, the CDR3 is TGTGCCAGCCACGGGAGGAGGGACAATGAGCAGTTCTTC.

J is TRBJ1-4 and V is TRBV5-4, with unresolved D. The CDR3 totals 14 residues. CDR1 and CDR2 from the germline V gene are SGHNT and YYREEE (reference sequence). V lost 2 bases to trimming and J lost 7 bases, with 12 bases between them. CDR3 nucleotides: TGTGCCAGCAGCTTAGGCCAGACGGGTGAAAAACTGTTTTTT. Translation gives CASSLGQTGEKLFF.

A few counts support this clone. Written as DNA, the CDR3 is TGTGCCAGCTCACCAGGGACTAGCAACACCGGGGAGCTGTTTTTT. Its protein product is CASSPGTSNTGELFF. The chain has TRBV18 and TRBJ2-2; TRBD2 agrees at 9 bases. CDR3 length: 15 amino acids. With 2 bases clipped from V and 2 bases from J, the junction kept 0 bases outside the gene matches. Germline CDR1 and CDR2: KGHSH and LQKENI.

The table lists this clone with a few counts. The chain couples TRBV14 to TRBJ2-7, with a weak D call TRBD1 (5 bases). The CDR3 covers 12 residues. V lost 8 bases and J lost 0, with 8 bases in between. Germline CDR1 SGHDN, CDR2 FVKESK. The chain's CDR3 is CASGASSYEQYF. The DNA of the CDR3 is TGTGCCAGCGGGGCAAGCTCCTACGAGCAGTACTTC.

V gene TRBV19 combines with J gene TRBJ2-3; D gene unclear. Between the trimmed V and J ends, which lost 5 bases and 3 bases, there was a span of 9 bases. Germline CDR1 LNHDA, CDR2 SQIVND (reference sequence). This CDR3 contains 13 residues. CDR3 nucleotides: TGTGCCAGTAGTGGCAGACTTACAGATACGCAGTATTTT. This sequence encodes CASSGRLTDTQYF. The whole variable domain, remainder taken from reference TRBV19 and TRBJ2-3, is DGGITQSPKYLFRKEGQNVTLSCEQNLNHDAMYWYRQDPGQGLRLIYYSQIVNDFQKGDIAEGYSVSREKKESFPLTVTSAQKNPTAFYLCASSGRLTDTQYFGPGTRLTVL.

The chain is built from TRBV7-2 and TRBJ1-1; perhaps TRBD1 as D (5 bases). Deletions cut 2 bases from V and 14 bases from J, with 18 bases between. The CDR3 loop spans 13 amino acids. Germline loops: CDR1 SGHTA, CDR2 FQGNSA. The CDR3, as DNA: TGTGCCAGCAGCTTAAAATTCCAGGGTGGTACCTTCTTT. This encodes CASSLKFQGGTFF. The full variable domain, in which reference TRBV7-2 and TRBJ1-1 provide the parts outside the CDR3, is GAGVSQSPSNKVTEKGKDVELRCDPISGHTALYWYRQSLGQGLEFLIYFQGNSAPDKSGLPSDRFSAERTGGSVSTLTIQRTQQEDSAVYLCASSLKFQGGTFFGQGTRLTVV.